The 11 T cell receptor beta chains presented below share a single source sample, sequenced in a study of T-cell memory formation after mild COVID-19. TCRdb used MiXCR to reprocess the 5' RACE reads, holding one entry per CDR3 protein. Of 400,000 to 500,000 distinct CDR3 sequences listed, roughly 24% are singletons. The sequencing sample was made of PBMCs or a T cell subset sorted from them (not recorded which). These receptors were taken from an adult woman who had mild COVID-19 (a few samples of this study predate the infection). Cell type and time point are not known.

This clonotype was seen only a few times. The chain joins TRBV6-5 to TRBJ1-2, with D uncertain. This CDR3 spans 13 amino acids. The germline CDR1 and CDR2 sequences are MNHEY and SVGAGI. V lost 5 bases, J lost 5 bases, and 12 bases lay in between. The CDR3 region is CASSPPGVYGYTF. The CDR3 DNA follows: TGTGCCAGCAGTCCACCGGGAGTATATGGCTACACCTTC.

This clonotype appeared a few times. V and J are TRBV6-5 and TRBJ2-7, with 8 positions matching TRBD2. Trimming took 4 bases from V and 3 from J; bases not matched to a gene: 8. The V gene's germline CDR1 is MNHEY and CDR2 SVGAGI. This CDR3 comprises 15 residues. In nucleotides, the CDR3 is TGTGCCAGCAGTTCACGAACGGGACTAGACTACGAGCAGTACTTC. This encodes CASSSRTGLDYEQYF.

This clonotype was seen repeatedly, ten times or more. This chain connects TRBV29-1 to TRBJ2-1; a possible D gene is TRBD1 (6 bases). Trimming removed 4 bases at V and 8 bases at J, with 15 bases between. This CDR3 contains 13 residues. The germline CDR1 and CDR2 sequences are SQVTM and ANQGSEA. The CDR3 region is CSVGTAARDEQFF. As DNA, the CDR3 is TGCAGCGTTGGGACAGCCGCCCGGGATGAGCAGTTCTTC.

As DNA, the CDR3 is TGTGCCAGCAGTTTAAGACTGGACAGGGGGCTGGAGCAGTACTTC. Its translation is CASSLRLDRGLEQYF. The chain has TRBV28 and TRBJ2-7, with 11 bases aligning to TRBD1. Trimming at V came to 2 bases and at J to 7 bases, leaving 7 bases not matched to a gene. The length of the CDR3 is 15 residues. In germline, CDR1 is MDHEN, CDR2 SYDVKM.

This chain links TRBV4-3 with TRBJ2-7; 11 bases align to TRBD2. Germline V gene data show CDR1 as LGHNA and CDR2 as YSLEER. This CDR3 has 16 residues. V lost 1 base, J lost 0 bases, and 2 bases stayed unmatched. For the CDR3, the DNA is TGCGCCAGCAGCCAAGTAGCGGGAGGGAACTCCTACGAGCAGTACTTC. Protein: CASSQVAGGNSYEQYF.

CDR3 in amino acids: CSARDPGGLSSYNSPLHF. The CDR3 DNA reads as TGCAGTGCTAGAGATCCGGGGGGATTAAGCTCCTATAATTCACCCCTCCACTTT. This chain uses TRBV20-1 with TRBJ1-6; possible D gene TRBD1, 5 bases. The CDR3 length is 18 residues. Looked up from germline, CDR1 is DFQATT and CDR2 is SNEGSKA (reference sequence). The V end was cut by 0 bases, the J end by 0 bases, with 15 bases between.

The chain combines TRBV28 with TRBJ2-3, with a weak D call TRBD2 (5 bases). Germline CDR1 is MDHEN and CDR2 is SYDVKM. This CDR3 has 13 residues. The V end lost 7 bases, the J end lost 0 bases, and 8 bases lay between the germline ends. DNA for the CDR3: TGTGCCAGCATGGGAGCTAGCACAGATACGCAGTATTTT. Its translation is CASMGASTDTQYF.

The chain employs TRBV5-1 and TRBJ2-3; 10 positions agree with TRBD1. CDR3 size: 17 residues. Germline V gene data show CDR1 as SGHRS and CDR2 as YFSETQ. V gave up 4 bases and J gave up 1 base; unmatched junction bases: 9. The CDR3 sequence: CASSPSWGTGGTDTQYF. The CDR3 DNA reads as TGCGCCAGCAGCCCTTCGTGGGGGACAGGGGGCACAGATACGCAGTATTTT. The complete variable domain, with remaining parts taken from reference TRBV5-1 and TRBJ2-3, reads KAGVTQTPRYLIKTRGQQVTLSCSPISGHRSVSWYQQTPGQGLQFLFEYFSETQRNKGNFPGRFSGRQFSNSRSEMNVSTLELGDSALYLCASSPSWGTGGTDTQYFGPGTRLTVL.

This clonotype has a handful of counts. The rearrangement uses TRBV7-2 and TRBJ1-3; TRBD1 might be the D (6 bases). The CDR3 covers 15 residues. The V end lost 1 base, the J end lost 3 bases, and 10 bases lay between the germline ends. Germline CDR1 is SGHTA and CDR2 is FQGNSA. For the CDR3, the DNA is TGTGCCAGCAGCTTAGACAGGGTTGGTGGAAACACCATATATTTT. Translation: CASSLDRVGGNTIYF. The full variable domain, rest sourced from reference TRBV7-2 and TRBJ1-3, is GAGVSQSPSNKVTEKGKDVELRCDPISGHTALYWYRQSLGQGLEFLIYFQGNSAPDKSGLPSDRFSAERTGGSVSTLTIQRTQQEDSAVYLCASSLDRVGGNTIYFGEGSWLTVV.

The chain joins TRBV5-1 to TRBJ1-1, with D perhaps TRBD1 (6 bases). The CDR3 runs to 15 residues. Germline CDR1 SGHRS, CDR2 YFSETQ. Trimming shortened V by 3 bases and J by 3 bases, and 15 bases separated the two germline ends. Written as DNA, the CDR3 is TGCGCCAGCAGCTCGACACCATCAGGGGACACTGAAGCTTTCTTT. Translating it yields CASSSTPSGDTEAFF.

The V call is TRBV20-1, the J call TRBJ2-1; the match to TRBD2 covers 14 bases. V shed 6 bases, J shed 6 bases, and the junction held 16 bases outside the gene matches. This CDR3 has 18 amino acids. CDR1 and CDR2 (germline): DFQATT, SNEGSKA (reference sequence). In DNA form, the CDR3 reads TGCAGTGCATCGGGAGCTGGAGCGGGACTAGCGGGAGTCAATGAGCAGTTCTTC. Its translation is CSASGAGAGLAGVNEQFF.